This T cell receptor beta chain was profiled in a study of blood T cell repertoires in COVID-19. Study details: Sites in the United States, Italy and Spain provided acute and convalescent COVID-19 samples. PBMCs, B-cell-depleted T cells, or T cells provided the cDNA or gDNA that made up the material.

The CDR3 runs 18 residues. The V and J ends lost 4 bases and 8 bases respectively, with 26 bases between them. Germline V gene data show CDR1 as LGHDT and CDR2 as YNNKEL (reference sequence). Original analysis: Amplification of reference gene primers was used by the study to estimate nucleated cell counts. Repertoires were generated with immunoSEQ multiplex PCR, while TCRdb's copy carries only in-frame clones and drops some. From that table come the V and J calls and clone size; the DNA was used to work out D and trimming. The sample includes 8,800 or so clones, 80% to 90% of them seen just once. The chain uses TRBV3-1 (or the pseudogene TRBV3-2) and TRBJ1-4; D is possibly TRBD1 (5 bases). The receptor was derived from a human donor in a cohort sampled during active COVID-19. Sequences were obtained from peripheral blood. The chain's CDR3 is CASSPQRGYNGFAEKLFF. The CDR3 DNA follows: TGTGCCAGCAGCCCTCAAAGGGGCTACAATGGCTTCGCGGAAAAACTGTTTTTT.